The following is a TCR beta chain sequence with its context. Its antigen is not known. V was clipped by 4 bases and J by 0 bases; unmatched bases: 5. This CDR3 region has 15 residues. Germline V gene sequence: CDR1 SGHRS, CDR2 YFSETQ. These data come from a study of tissue T cells after allogeneic stem cell transplantation. In the study overall: Samples with visible lymphocytes on H&E were prioritized for sequencing. General observations from the study: Across patients, clones rarely overlapped, yet motif clusters were shared tissue-specifically. Sampling depth was limited, and the cohort was small and clinically varied.

CDR3 sequences, V/J genes, frequencies and template counts came from survey-depth TCRbeta sequencing. TCRdb keeps only in-frame clones here, not all; method: immunoSEQ multiplex PCR. The top ten clones hold approximately 14% of a sample with 10,000 to 15,000 clones, 70% of them seen once. The origin of this receptor is a woman aged 18-49 years with breast cancer. J is TRBJ1-1 and V is TRBV5-1; the match to TRBD1 covers 8 bases. The sequenced sample was tissue from the right colon, obtained at autopsy. This CDR3 is CASSIRQGLNTEAFF. CDR3 DNA sequence: TGCGCCAGCAGCATTCGACAGGGGTTGAACACTGAAGCTTTCTTT.